This T cell receptor beta chain derives from a study of radiation and T cells in renal cell carcinoma. Broader study findings: Top tumor clonotypes rose in blood 2 weeks post-radiation, then contracted.

On this clone: No antigen is known for it.

The repertoire was sequenced with immunoSEQ multiplex PCR; TCRdb's copy has only in-frame clones and lacks some. The sample carries roughly 120,000 clones, around 84% recorded once. Time point defined: baseline pretreatment blood. Described treatment: 15 Gy SBRT to primary tumor, nephrectomy 4 weeks later. The starting material was blood, obtained from a patient whose treatment included radiotherapy and nephrectomy. This clonotype originated in a woman aged 55-75 years with renal cell carcinoma.

The CDR3 is CASTPQGRVEQYF. CDR3 coding DNA: TGTGCCAGCACCCCCCAGGGGCGCGTCGAGCAGTACTTC. The chain couples TRBV6-5 to TRBJ2-7; D is perhaps TRBD1 (6 bases). CDR3 length: 13 amino acids. The V end was cut by 7 bases, the J end by 6 bases, with 16 bases between. Germline values: CDR1 MNHEY, CDR2 SVGAGI.